The 14 T cell receptor beta chains below were found in one sample sequenced in a study of neurological immune-mediated disorders. MiXCR was run by TCRdb on the 5' RACE reads, yielding one entry per CDR3 protein. This sample has roughly 80,000 distinct CDR3 sequences; 15% to 20% occur once, and the top ten carry just over 15%. Sequenced: PBMCs. Source of these receptors: a woman aged 40 to 50 in good health.

The chain joins TRBV9 to TRBJ2-2; perhaps TRBD1 as D (6 bases). This CDR3 is built from 15 residues. Germline CDR1 and CDR2: SGDLS and YYNGEE. V lost 5 bases and J lost 0, with 11 bases in between. CDR3: CASSSDSANTGELFF. CDR3 coding DNA: TGTGCCAGCAGTTCGGACAGCGCGAACACCGGGGAGCTGTTTTTT. Full variable domain (remainder filled in from reference TRBV9 and TRBJ2-2): DSGVTQTPKHLITATGQRVTLRCSPRSGDLSVYWYQQSLDQGLQFLIQYYNGEERAKGNILERFSAQQFPDLHSELNLSSLELGDSALYFCASSSDSANTGELFFGEGSRLTVL.

This sequence joins TRBV7-2 and TRBJ1-5; D may be TRBD1 (5 bases). The ends were cut back, 5 bases at V and 2 bases at J, with 13 bases in the middle. CDR3 length: 15 amino acids. Germline V gene sequence: CDR1 SGHTA, CDR2 FQGNSA. The CDR3 coding sequence is TGTGCCAGCAGCCCGGGGGGGGAAGGCAATCAGCCCCAGCATTTT. It translates to CASSPGGEGNQPQHF. The full variable domain, rest sourced from reference TRBV7-2 and TRBJ1-5, is GAGVSQSPSNKVTEKGKDVELRCDPISGHTALYWYRQSLGQGLEFLIYFQGNSAPDKSGLPSDRFSAERTGGSVSTLTIQRTQQEDSAVYLCASSPGGEGNQPQHFGDGTRLSIL.

At least ten counts were recorded for this clonotype. The chain carries TRBV5-1 and TRBJ2-5; no clear D gene. Germline CDR1 reads SGHRS; CDR2 reads YFSETQ. Trimming took 0 bases from V and 2 from J, leaving 8 bases between them. The CDR3 extends over 14 amino acids. CDR3 nucleotides: TGCGCCAGCAGCTTGGGGGTACATCAAGAGACCCAGTACTTC. It is translated as CASSLGVHQETQYF.

This clonotype appeared many times. The rearrangement uses TRBV12-3 or TRBV12-4 and TRBJ1-6; D is ambiguous. Trimming took 6 bases from V and 4 from J, leaving 7 bases between them. The CDR3 runs 13 residues. CDR3 residues: CASRREYNSPLHF. DNA for the CDR3: TGTGCCAGCAGGAGGGAGTATAATTCACCCCTCCACTTT.

This clonotype was observed at least ten times. The rearrangement joins TRBV27 to TRBJ2-1; tentatively, D is TRBD1 or TRBD2 (5 bases each). Germline CDR1 MNHEY, CDR2 SMNVEV (reference sequence). V was cut by 6 bases and J by 8 bases, with 14 bases left in between. This CDR3 has 13 residues. The CDR3 here is CASSWDGRDEQFF. CDR3 in DNA: TGTGCCAGCAGCTGGGACGGTCGGGATGAGCAGTTCTTC.

This clonotype was observed many times. The chain joins TRBV28 to TRBJ1-5; no clear D. The CDR3 runs 14 residues. Deletions cut 7 bases from V and 0 bases from J, with 10 bases between. CDR1 and CDR2 from the germline V gene are MDHEN and SYDVKM. CDR3 protein: CASMAEYSNQPQHF. The CDR3 region has the DNA TGTGCCAGCATGGCCGAGTATAGCAATCAGCCCCAGCATTTT.

In its sample, this clonotype was seen a few times. CDR3 bases: TGTGCCAGCAGAAGGACAGGCTTCTACGAGCAGTACTTC. Its translation: CASRRTGFYEQYF. The V and J genes are TRBV6-2 or TRBV6-3 and TRBJ2-7; 7 bases align to TRBD1. V gave up 6 bases and J gave up 3 bases; unmatched junction bases: 5. This CDR3 contains 13 residues. The germline gives CDR1 MNHEY, CDR2 SVGEGT.

A few counts support this clonotype. The rearrangement links TRBV7-2 to TRBJ1-6; the D is unclear. V shed 5 bases and J shed 1 base, with 12 bases lying between them. The CDR3 sequence is 16 residues long. Germline loops: CDR1 SGHTA, CDR2 FQGNSA. CDR3 amino acids: CASSPEQGSYNSPLHF. The CDR3 DNA reads as TGTGCCAGCAGCCCAGAACAAGGGTCCTATAATTCACCCCTCCACTTT.

V is TRBV20-1 and J is TRBJ2-7; D is unresolved. CDR3 length: 12 residues. Germline CDR1 and CDR2: DFQATT and SNEGSKA (reference sequence). V lost 5 bases, J lost 0 bases, and 8 bases lay in between. CDR3 nucleotides: TGCAGTGCTCCCGACACCTCCTACGAGCAGTACTTC. This codes for CSAPDTSYEQYF.

This clonotype was seen many times. The chain couples TRBV11-2 to TRBJ1-1; D unclear. Per the germline V gene, CDR1 is SGHAT and CDR2 is FQNNGV. The CDR3 runs 14 residues. V gave up 1 base and J gave up 1 base, with 7 bases separating them. The CDR3 region has the DNA TGTGCCAGCAGCTTAGTATCTGAGAACACTGAAGCTTTCTTT. Its protein product is CASSLVSENTEAFF.

This clonotype was recorded many times. This sequence joins TRBV20-1 and TRBJ1-1; no reliable D call. CDR1 is DFQATT, CDR2 SNEGSKA, per germline (reference sequence). This CDR3 spans 12 amino acids. V was pared by 2 bases and J by 4 bases, with 8 bases between. The CDR3 DNA follows: TGCAGTGCTAGACACGGGATCACTGAAGCTTTCTTT. Translating gives CSARHGITEAFF.

The V call is TRBV10-3, the J call TRBJ1-1; D gene unclear. Trimming took off 10 bases at V and 2 bases at J, with 8 bases between the two ends. Germline V CDR1 and CDR2: ENHRY, SYGVKD. This CDR3 has 11 residues. CDR3 nucleotide sequence: TGTGCCACCTGGGGAAACACTGAAGCTTTCTTT. It encodes CATWGNTEAFF.

This clonotype was observed a handful of times. The rearrangement uses TRBV6-4 and TRBJ1-6; TRBD1 might be the D (5 bases). The CDR3 contains 14 residues. Germline assignment: CDR1 MRHNA and CDR2 SNTAGT. V was clipped by 0 bases and J by 9 bases, with 9 bases between them. Written as DNA, the CDR3 is TGTGCCAGCAGTGACTCGACGCAGGGTTCACCCCTCCACTTT. Amino acids: CASSDSTQGSPLHF.

This clonotype has ten or more counts. The J gene is TRBJ1-5, the V gene TRBV4-2, with 11 bases identical to TRBD1. In germline, CDR1 is LGHNA, CDR2 YNFKEQ. The CDR3 has 14 amino acids. The V and J ends lost 4 bases and 5 bases, in that order; junction bases with no gene match: 1. The CDR3 DNA sequence: TGTGCCAGCAGCCCGGGACAGGGGGATCAGCCCCAGCATTTT. Protein product: CASSPGQGDQPQHF.